The text below deals with one T cell receptor beta chain. This clonotype has at least ten counts. The specificity of this receptor is unknown. No much larger clone is present one base from it, and per-base qualities are unavailable. TCR cDNA was synthesized by 5'RACE template switching, which introduced a universal primer site and unique molecular identifiers. Priming of cDNA synthesis was performed from both the TCR alpha and TCR beta constant segments. Libraries were amplified in two PCR steps, with sample barcodes and sequencing adapters added in the second step. Sequencing of libraries was performed on Illumina HiSeq 2500 (2x100 bp) or NovaSeq (2x150 bp). For the original study's pipeline: Reads were demultiplexed and collapsed into UMI consensus sequences with MIGEC, and V(D)J alignment was performed with MiXCR. Vaccine-responding clonotypes were identified with edgeR using replicate PBMC samples, with FDR below 0.01 and a log2 fold change above 5 up to day 15 being required. Each bulk clonotype received a CD4 or CD8 identity based on whether the sequenced CD4 or CD8 repertoire contained that clonotype at higher abundance. TCRdb reprocessing: public reads trimmed at Q25 with fastp, clones called with MiXCR, in-frame beta chains kept. Rows merge per CDR3 protein into single entries with the most common DNA and genes. These V and J calls derive from TCRdb rather than the authors' analysis. The sample includes 500,000 to 650,000 distinct CDR3 sequences, with roughly 14% observed a single time. In total, the top ten clones hold around an eighth of the sample.

Trimmed from V: 3 bases; trimmed from J: 5 bases; junction bases lacking a gene match: 6. CDR1 and CDR2 were assigned from the germline V gene (reference sequence) as MNHEY and SMNVEV. Including the terminal cysteine and phenylalanine, the CDR3 comprises 14 residues. The read is trimmed to its CDR3 DNA, 42 bases read in frame from base 1. This entry is derived from a study of T cells after yellow fever vaccination (dated by TCRdb to about 2019). Describing the broader study: Libraries from fractions with low cell numbers were prepared with the SMART-Seq v4 Ultra Low Input RNA kit. To track T-cell clones before and after primary and booster YFV17D yellow fever vaccination, bulk TCR alpha and beta repertoires were sequenced longitudinally. Two healthy male donors, one aged 18 to 29 and one aged 30 to 40 years, made up the cohort. Blood samples were taken at several timepoints before and after primary and secondary immunization, and bulk PBMC replicates and cell subsets were isolated.

Overall study outcomes, separate from this receptor: Most clones expanded after primary vaccination were re-detected after the booster (approximately 96% of CD4 and 80% to 90% of CD8), suggesting broad memory maintenance. Because the study included only a couple of donors, the extent to which the findings can be generalized is limited. Because abundant contaminating clonotypes from the bulk population could be contained in FACS-sorted repertoires, computational filtering was required. The secondary T-cell response was found to be weaker but faster than the primary response, with a peak reached on day 5 rather than on day 15. A small fraction of clonotypes showed up in both the CD4 and CD8 compartments, probably as a result of convergent recombination.

In light of the paper, this sample's treatment or condition label describes: live attenuated yellow fever vaccine strain. At each blood-draw timepoint, two biological replicates of bulk PBMCs were collected. A standard Ficoll-Paque protocol was used to isolate PBMCs from peripheral blood. TriZol was used to extract RNA from bulk PBMCs, from CD4 and CD8 fractions, and from dextramer-positive and dextramer-negative fractions. The specimen comprised PBMCs, sampled on the day of the yellow fever booster vaccination. The receptor chain draws on TRBV27 and TRBJ2-7; 8 of the junction bases match TRBD2. The receptor's source is a man aged 30 to 45 who received the YFV17D yellow fever vaccine. The DNA reads TGTGCCAGCAGTTTCTCAAGCGGGAGTAACGAGCAGTACTTC. This sequence encodes CASSFSSGSNEQYF.